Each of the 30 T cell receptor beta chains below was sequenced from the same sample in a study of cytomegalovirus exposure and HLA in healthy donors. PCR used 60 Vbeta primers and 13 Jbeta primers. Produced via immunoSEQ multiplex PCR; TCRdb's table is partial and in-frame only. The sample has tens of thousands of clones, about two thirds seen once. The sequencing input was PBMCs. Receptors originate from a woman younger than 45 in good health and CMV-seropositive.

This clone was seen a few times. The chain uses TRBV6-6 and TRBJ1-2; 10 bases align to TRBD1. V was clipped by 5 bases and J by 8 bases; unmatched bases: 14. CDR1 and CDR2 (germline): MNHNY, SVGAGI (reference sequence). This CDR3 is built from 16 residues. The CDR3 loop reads CASSRIGGQGLRGYTF. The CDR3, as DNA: TGTGCCAGCAGTCGCATAGGGGGACAGGGGTTAAGGGGCTACACCTTC.

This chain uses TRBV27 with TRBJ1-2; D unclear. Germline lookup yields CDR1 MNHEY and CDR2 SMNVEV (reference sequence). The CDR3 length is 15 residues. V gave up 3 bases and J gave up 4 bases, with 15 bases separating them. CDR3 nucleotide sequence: TGTGCCAGCAGTTTGAGAAATGACGGACTCTATGGCTACACCTTC. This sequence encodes CASSLRNDGLYGYTF.

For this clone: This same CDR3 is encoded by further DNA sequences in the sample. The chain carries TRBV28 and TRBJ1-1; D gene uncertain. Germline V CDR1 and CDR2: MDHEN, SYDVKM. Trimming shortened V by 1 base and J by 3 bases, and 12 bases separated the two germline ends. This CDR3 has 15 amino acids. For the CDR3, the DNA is TGTGCCAGCAGTTTATCGCGCGGACTCCACACTGAAGCTTTCTTT. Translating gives CASSLSRGLHTEAFF.

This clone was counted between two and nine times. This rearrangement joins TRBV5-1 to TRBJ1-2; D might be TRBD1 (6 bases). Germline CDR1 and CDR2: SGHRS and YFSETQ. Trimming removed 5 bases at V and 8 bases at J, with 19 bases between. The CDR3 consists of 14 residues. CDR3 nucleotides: TGCGCCAGCAGTCTACAGGGCGGCCGTAGGGGCTACACCTTC. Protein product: CASSLQGGRRGYTF. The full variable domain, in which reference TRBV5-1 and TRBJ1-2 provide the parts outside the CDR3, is KAGVTQTPRYLIKTRGQQVTLSCSPISGHRSVSWYQQTPGQGLQFLFEYFSETQRNKGNFPGRFSGRQFSNSRSEMNVSTLELGDSALYLCASSLQGGRRGYTFGSGTRLTVV.

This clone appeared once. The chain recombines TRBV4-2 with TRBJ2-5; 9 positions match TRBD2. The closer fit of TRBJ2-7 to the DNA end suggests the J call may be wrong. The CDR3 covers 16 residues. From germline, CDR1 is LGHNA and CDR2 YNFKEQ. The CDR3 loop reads CASSESTAGGPYEQYF. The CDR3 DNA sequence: TGTGCCAGCAGCGAATCAACAGCGGGGGGCCCTTACGAGCAGTACTTC.

The CDR3 DNA follows: TGTGCCAGCAGCCCCGGGACTAGCGGGGTCCAAGAGACCCAGTACTTC. It codes for CASSPGTSGVQETQYF. The chain is built from TRBV7-7 and TRBJ2-5, with 13 bases lining up with TRBD2. Trimming took 5 bases from V and 1 from J; bases not matched to a gene: 4. CDR3 length: 16 amino acids. Looked up from germline, CDR1 is SSHAT and CDR2 is FNYEAQ (reference sequence).

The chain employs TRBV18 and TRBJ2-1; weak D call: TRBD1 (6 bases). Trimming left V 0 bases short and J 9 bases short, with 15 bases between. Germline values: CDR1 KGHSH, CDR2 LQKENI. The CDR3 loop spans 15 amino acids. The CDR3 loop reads CASSPPGRARGEQFF. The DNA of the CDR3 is TGTGCCAGCTCACCACCAGGCAGGGCCAGGGGTGAGCAGTTCTTC.

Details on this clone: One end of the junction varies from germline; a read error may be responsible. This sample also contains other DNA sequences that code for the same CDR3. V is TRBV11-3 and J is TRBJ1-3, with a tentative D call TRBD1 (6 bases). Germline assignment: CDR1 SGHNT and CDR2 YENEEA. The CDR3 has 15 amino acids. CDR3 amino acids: CASSPLTGSGNTIYF. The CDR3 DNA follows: TGTGCCAGCAGCCCCCTGACAGGCTCTGGAAACACCATATACTTT.

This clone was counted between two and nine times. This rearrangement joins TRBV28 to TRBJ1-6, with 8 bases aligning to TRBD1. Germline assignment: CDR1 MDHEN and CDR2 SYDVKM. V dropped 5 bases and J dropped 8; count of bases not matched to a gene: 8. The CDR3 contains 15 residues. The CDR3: CASSRIGQGHSPLHF. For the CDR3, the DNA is TGTGCCAGCAGTCGAATCGGACAGGGTCATTCACCCCTCCACTTT.

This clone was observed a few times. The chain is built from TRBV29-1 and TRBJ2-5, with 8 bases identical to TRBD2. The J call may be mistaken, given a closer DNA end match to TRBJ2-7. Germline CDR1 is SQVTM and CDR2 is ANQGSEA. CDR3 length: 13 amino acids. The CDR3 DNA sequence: TGCAGCGTTTATGCGGGGGGAAATAACGAGCAGTACTTC. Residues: CSVYAGGNNEQYF.

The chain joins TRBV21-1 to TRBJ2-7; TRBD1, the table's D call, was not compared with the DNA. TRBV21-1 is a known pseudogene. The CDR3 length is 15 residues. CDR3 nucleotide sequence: TGTGCCAGCAGCAAAAGGAAGGACAAGACCTACGAGCAGTACTTC. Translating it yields CASSKRKDKTYEQYF.

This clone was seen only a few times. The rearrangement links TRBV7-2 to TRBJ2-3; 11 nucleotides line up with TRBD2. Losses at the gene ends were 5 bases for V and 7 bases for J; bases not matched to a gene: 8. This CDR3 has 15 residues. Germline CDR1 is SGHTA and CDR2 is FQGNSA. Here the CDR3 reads CASSPRVAGGNTQYF. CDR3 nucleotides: TGTGCCAGCAGCCCCCGGGTAGCGGGGGGGAATACGCAGTATTTT. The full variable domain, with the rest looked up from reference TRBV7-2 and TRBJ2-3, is GAGVSQSPSNKVTEKGKDVELRCDPISGHTALYWYRQSLGQGLEFLIYFQGNSAPDKSGLPSDRFSAERTGGSVSTLTIQRTQQEDSAVYLCASSPRVAGGNTQYFGPGTRLTVL.

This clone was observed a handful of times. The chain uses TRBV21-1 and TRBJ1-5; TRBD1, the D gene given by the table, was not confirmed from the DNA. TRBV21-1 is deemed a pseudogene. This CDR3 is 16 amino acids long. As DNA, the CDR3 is TGTGCCATCTCCCCGGGACACCGGTTCCCGAATCAGCCCCAGCATTTT. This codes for CAISPGHRFPNQPQHF.

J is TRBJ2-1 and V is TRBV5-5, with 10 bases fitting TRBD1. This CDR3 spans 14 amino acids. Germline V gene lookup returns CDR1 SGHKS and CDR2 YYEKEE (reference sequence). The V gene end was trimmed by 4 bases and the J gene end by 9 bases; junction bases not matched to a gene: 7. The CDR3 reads CASSLLDRGSEQFF. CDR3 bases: TGTGCCAGCAGCCTCTTGGACAGGGGGAGTGAGCAGTTCTTC. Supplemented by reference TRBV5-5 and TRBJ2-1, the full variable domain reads DAGVTQSPTHLIKTRGQQVTLRCSPISGHKSVSWYQQVLGQGPQFIFQYYEKEERGRGNFPDRFSARQFPNYSSELNVNALLLGDSALYLCASSLLDRGSEQFFGPGTRLTVL.

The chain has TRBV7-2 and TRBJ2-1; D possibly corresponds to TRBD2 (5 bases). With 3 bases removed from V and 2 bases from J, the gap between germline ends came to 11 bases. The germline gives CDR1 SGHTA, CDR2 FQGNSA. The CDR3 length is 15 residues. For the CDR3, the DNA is TGTGCCAGCAGCTTTGAATTACTAGCCTACAATGAGCAGTTCTTC. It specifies CASSFELLAYNEQFF.

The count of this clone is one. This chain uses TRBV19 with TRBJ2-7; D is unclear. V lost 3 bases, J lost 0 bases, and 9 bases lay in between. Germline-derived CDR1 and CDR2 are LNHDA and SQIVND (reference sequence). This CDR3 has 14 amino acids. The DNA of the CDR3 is TGTGCCAGTAGTATTACCAGGAACTCCTACGAGCAGTACTTC. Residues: CASSITRNSYEQYF.

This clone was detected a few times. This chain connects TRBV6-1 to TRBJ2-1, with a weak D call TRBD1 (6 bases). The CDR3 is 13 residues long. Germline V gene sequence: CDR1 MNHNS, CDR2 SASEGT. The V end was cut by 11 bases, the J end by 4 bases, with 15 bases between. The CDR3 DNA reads TGTGCCGGTAAGGGACAAGCTTACAATGAGCAGTTCTTC. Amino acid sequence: CAGKGQAYNEQFF.

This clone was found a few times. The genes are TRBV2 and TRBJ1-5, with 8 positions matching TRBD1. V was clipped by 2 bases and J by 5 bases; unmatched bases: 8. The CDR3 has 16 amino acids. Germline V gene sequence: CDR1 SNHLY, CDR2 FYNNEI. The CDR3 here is CASSESLQGADQPQHF. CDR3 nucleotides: TGTGCCAGCAGTGAAAGTCTTCAGGGGGCTGATCAGCCCCAGCATTTT.

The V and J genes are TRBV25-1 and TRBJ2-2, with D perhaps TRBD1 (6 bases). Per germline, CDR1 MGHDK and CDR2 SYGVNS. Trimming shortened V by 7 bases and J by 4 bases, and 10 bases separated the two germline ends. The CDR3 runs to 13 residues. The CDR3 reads CASKRGTTGELFF. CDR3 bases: TGTGCCAGCAAGAGGGGGACCACCGGGGAGCTGTTTTTT.

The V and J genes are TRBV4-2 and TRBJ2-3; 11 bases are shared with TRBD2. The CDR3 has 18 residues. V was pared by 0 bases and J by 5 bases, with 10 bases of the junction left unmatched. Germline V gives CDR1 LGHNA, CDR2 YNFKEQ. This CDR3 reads CASSQEPSGGQGVDTQYF. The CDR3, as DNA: TGTGCCAGCAGCCAAGAGCCTAGCGGGGGGCAAGGTGTAGATACGCAGTATTTT.

The DNA of the CDR3 is TGTGCCAGCAACACGGGGGATCCCTTCTATGGCTACACCTTC. It codes for CASNTGDPFYGYTF. The V gene is TRBV6-1, the J gene TRBJ1-2; perhaps TRBD1 as D (5 bases). V gave up 7 bases and J gave up 4 bases, with 16 bases separating them. The CDR3 loop spans 14 amino acids. In germline, CDR1 is MNHNS, CDR2 SASEGT.

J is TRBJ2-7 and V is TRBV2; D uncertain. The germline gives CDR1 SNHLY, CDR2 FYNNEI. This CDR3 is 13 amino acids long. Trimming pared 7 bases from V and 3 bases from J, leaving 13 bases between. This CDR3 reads CASTNSAYYEQYF. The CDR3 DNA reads TGTGCCAGCACCAACAGTGCGTACTACGAGCAGTACTTC.

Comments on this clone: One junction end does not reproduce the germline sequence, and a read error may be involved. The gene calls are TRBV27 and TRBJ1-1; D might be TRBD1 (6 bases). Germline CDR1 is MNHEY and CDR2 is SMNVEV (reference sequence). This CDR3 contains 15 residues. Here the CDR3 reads CASSRQTGPNAEAFF. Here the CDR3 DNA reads TGTGCCAGCAGTCGGCAGACAGGTCCGAACGCTGAAGCTTTCTTT.

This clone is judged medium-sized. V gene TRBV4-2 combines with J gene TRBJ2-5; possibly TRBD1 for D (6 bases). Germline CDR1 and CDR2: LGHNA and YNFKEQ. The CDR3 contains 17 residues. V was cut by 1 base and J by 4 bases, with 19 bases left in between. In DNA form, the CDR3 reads TGTGCCAGCAGCCAAGGCCAAACACAGGGTGCGGGAGAGACCCAGTACTTC. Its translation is CASSQGQTQGAGETQYF.

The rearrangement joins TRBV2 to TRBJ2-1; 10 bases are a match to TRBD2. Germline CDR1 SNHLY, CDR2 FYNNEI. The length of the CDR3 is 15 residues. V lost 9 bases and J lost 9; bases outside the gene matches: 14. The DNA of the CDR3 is TGTGCCAGTATCCCTTCCGGGACTAGCGTCAGTGAGCAGTTCTTC. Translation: CASIPSGTSVSEQFF.

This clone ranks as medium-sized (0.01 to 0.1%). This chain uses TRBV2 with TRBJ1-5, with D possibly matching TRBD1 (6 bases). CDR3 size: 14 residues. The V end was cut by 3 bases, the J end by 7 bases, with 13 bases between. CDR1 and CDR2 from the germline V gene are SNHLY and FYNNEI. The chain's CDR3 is CASSEATGRQPQHF. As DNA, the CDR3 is TGTGCCAGCAGTGAGGCGACAGGTCGCCAGCCCCAGCATTTT.

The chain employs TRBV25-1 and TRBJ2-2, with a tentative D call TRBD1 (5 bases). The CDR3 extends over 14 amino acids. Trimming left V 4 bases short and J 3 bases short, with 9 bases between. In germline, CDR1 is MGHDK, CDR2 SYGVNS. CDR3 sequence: CASSGLGDTGELFF. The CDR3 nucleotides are TGTGCCAGCAGTGGTCTAGGGGACACCGGGGAGCTGTTTTTT.

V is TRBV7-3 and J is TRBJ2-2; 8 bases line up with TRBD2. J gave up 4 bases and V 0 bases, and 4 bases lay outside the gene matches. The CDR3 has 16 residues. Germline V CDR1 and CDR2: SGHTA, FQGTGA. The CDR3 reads CASSLTGGGRTGELFF. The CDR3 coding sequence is TGTGCCAGCAGCTTAACCGGCGGGGGGCGCACCGGGGAGCTGTTTTTT.

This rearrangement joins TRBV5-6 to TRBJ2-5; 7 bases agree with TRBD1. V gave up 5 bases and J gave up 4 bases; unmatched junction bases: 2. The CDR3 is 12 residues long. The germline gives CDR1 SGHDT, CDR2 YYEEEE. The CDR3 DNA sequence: TGTGCCAGCAGTTGGGACAGAGAGACCCAGTACTTC. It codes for CASSWDRETQYF.

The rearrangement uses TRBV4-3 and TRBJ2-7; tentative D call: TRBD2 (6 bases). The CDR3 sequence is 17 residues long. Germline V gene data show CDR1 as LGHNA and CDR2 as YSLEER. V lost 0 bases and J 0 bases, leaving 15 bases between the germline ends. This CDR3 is CASSQDSGTSSSYEQYF. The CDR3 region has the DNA TGCGCCAGCAGCCAAGATTCGGGGACTTCTAGCTCCTACGAGCAGTACTTC.